The table lists the clone carrying this T cell receptor (beta chain) with a few counts. No antigen is known for it. These data belong to a study of T cell repertoires in cytomegalovirus infection. Overall study: Both CMV infection and a matching HLA type were indicated by public TCR beta signatures. Study observations and caveats: CMV carriers having the relevant HLA were flagged by cumulative public TCR beta family frequency.

The V and J ends lost 3 bases and 8 bases respectively, with 13 bases between them. Germline loops: CDR1 MNHNY, CDR2 SVGAGI (reference sequence). CDR3 length: 14 residues. TCRdb analysed the reads with MiXCR anew, one entry per CDR3 protein. The profile shows about 920,000 distinct CDR3 sequences, around 31% of them singletons. This chain links TRBV6-6 with TRBJ1-4; weak D call: TRBD1 (5 bases). The clonotype was recovered from a human donor in good health (CMV status not recorded). Some clones in this sample may be carry-over from other donors' samples. The starting material was cultured CD8+ T cells from PBMCs, obtained from culture after CMV antigen stimulation. The CDR3 sequence: CASSYSRVGEKLFF. The CDR3, as DNA: TGTGCCAGCAGTTATAGCAGGGTGGGAGAAAAACTGTTTTTT.